This TCR beta chain was observed in a study of response to subunit inactivated influenza vaccine. The trim removed 3 bases at V and 3 bases at J, leaving 5 bases unmatched. Germline loops: CDR1 MNHNS, CDR2 SASEGT. This CDR3 comprises 17 residues. Study-level points and caveats: It was suggested by the authors that few new T cells are recruited by each seasonal influenza vaccination.

This clonotype was recorded a few times. Its antigen is not identified. TCRdb reanalysed the RT-PCR reads using MiXCR and keeps one entry per CDR3 protein. Found here are hundreds of thousands of distinct CDR3 sequences, more than 15% of them singletons; the top ten hold roughly 11%. The specimen was PBMCs from blood, collected 11 to 12 days after vaccination. The sequence came from a man aged 50 to 60 who received an inactivated influenza vaccine. This sequence joins TRBV6-1 and TRBJ2-1; 13 bases map to TRBD2. The CDR3 loop reads CASSDRLAGGFYNEQFF. CDR3 sequence (DNA): TGTGCCAGCAGTGACCGACTAGCGGGGGGCTTCTACAATGAGCAGTTCTTC.